This T cell receptor (beta chain) came from a study of T cells in Graves' hyperthyroidism and ophthalmopathy. Not enrolled were patients with uncontrolled infection, other autoimmune disease, pregnancy or lactation. The study based diagnoses on clinical symptoms, serum thyroxine and TRAb, thyroid ultrasound and orbital computed tomography. From RNA transcripts, TCR beta CDR3 regions were amplified. With the HTBI primer set, the TCR CDR3 went through a first round of RT-PCR. From the multiplex PCR reads, TCRdb called clonotypes with MiXCR, one entry per CDR3 protein. Of 500,000 to 800,000 distinct CDR3 sequences listed, about 45% were seen once; the top ten hold less than 9%. The germline V and J ends were trimmed by 3 bases and 2 bases, with 7 bases remaining between them. This CDR3 contains 13 residues. From germline, CDR1 is MGHDK and CDR2 SYGVNS. Remarks on this clonotype: Its antigen is not identified. Since a much larger clone is just one base distant, this may be a read error. Because it lacks the conserved phenylalanine or tryptophan at the end, this CDR3 is likely a read error.

Study-wide points: Most thyroid-expanded clonotypes above 0.001 were also found in blood. Before onset, ophthalmopathy was predicted by the model a median approximately 6.7 months earlier.

Sequences were obtained from peripheral blood or thyroid tissue (not recorded which). This receptor was identified in an adult man with Graves' disease, either hyperthyroidism or ophthalmopathy (not recorded which). The chain carries TRBV25-1 and TRBJ1-1; D is uncertain. DNA of the CDR3: TGTGCCAGCAGTGAGCGCCCTAACACTGAAGCTTTCCTT. Translating it yields CASSERPNTEAFL.